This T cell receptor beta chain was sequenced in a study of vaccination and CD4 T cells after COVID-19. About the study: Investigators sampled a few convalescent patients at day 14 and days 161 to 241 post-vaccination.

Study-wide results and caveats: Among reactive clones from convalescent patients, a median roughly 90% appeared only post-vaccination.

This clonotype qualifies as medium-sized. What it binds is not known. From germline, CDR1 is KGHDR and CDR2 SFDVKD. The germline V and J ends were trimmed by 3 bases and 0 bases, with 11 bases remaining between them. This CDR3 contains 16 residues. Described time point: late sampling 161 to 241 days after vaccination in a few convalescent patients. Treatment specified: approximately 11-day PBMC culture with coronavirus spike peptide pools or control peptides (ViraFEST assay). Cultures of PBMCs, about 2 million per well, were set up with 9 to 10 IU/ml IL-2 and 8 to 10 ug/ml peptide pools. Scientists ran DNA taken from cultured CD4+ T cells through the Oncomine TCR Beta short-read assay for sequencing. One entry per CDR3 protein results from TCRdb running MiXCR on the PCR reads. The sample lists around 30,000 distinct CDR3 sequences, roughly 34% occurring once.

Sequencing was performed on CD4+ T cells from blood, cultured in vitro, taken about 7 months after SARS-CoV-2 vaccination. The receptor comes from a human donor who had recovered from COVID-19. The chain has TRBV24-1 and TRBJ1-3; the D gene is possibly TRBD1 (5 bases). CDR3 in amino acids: CATSDPGPSSGNTIYF. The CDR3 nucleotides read TGTGCCACCAGTGATCCGGGACCCAGCTCTGGAAACACCATATATTTT.